This TCR beta chain stems from a study of blood T cell repertoires in COVID-19. Study details: T cells, B-cell-depleted T cells, or PBMCs supplied cDNA or gDNA.

The assay was immunoSEQ multiplex PCR, and TCRdb's table has in-frame clones only and misses some. The table lists fewer than 400,000 clones, 92% of them singletons. Each recovered donor of Cohort 3 presented with two negative PCRs, clearance, or symptom resolution. V was clipped by 4 bases and J by 4 bases; unmatched bases: 4. The CDR3 totals 15 residues. CDR1 and CDR2 (germline): SGDLS, YYNGEE. The chain employs TRBV9 and TRBJ2-1; 11 bases line up with TRBD2. The TCR originated in a woman in her twenties or thirties who had recovered from COVID-19. Sequenced sample: PBMCs or T cells enriched from blood (not recorded which). The CDR3 reads CASSFTSGSYNEQFF. DNA of the CDR3: TGTGCCAGCAGCTTTACTAGCGGGAGTTACAATGAGCAGTTCTTC. Filled out from reference TRBV9 and TRBJ2-1, the complete variable domain reads DSGVTQTPKHLITATGQRVTLRCSPRSGDLSVYWYQQSLDQGLQFLIQYYNGEERAKGNILERFSAQQFPDLHSELNLSSLELGDSALYFCASSFTSGSYNEQFFGPGTRLTVL.